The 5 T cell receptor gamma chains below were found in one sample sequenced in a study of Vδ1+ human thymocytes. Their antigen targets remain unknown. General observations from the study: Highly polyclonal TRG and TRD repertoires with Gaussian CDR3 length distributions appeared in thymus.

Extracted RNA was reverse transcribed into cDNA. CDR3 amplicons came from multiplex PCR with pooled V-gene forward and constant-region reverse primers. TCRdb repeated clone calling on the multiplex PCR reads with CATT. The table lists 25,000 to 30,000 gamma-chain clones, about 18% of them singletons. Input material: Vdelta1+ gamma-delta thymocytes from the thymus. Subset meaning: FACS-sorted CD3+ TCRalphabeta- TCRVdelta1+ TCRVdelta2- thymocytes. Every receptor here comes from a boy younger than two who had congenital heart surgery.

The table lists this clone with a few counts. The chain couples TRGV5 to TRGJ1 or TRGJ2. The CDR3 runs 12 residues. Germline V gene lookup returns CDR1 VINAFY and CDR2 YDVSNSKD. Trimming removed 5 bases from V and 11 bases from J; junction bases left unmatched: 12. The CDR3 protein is CATWGRLAQKLF. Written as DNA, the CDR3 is TGTGCCACCTGGGGTAGGTTGGCCCAGAAACTCTTT.

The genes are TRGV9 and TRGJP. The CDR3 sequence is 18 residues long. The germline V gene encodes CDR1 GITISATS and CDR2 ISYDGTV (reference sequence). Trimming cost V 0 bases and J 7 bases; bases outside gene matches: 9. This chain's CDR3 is CALWEVKQWELGKKIKVF. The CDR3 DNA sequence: TGTGCCTTGTGGGAGGTGAAACAGTGGGAGTTGGGCAAAAAAATCAAGGTATTT.

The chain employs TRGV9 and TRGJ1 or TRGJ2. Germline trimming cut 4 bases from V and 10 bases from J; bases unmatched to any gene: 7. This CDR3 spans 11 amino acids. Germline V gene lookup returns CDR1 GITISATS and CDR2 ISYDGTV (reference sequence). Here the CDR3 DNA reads TGTGCCTTGTGGGACCTCTCGAAGAAACTCTTT. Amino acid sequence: CALWDLSKKLF.

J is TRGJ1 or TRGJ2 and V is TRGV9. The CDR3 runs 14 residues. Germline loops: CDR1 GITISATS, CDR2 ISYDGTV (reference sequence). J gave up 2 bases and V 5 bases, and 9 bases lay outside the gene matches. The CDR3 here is CALWGGVDYYKKLF. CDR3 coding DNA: TGTGCCTTGTGGGGGGGGGTGGATTATTATAAGAAACTCTTT.

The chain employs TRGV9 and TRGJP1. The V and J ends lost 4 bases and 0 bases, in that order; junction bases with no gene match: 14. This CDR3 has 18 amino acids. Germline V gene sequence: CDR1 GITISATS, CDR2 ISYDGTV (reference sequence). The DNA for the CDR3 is TGTGCCTTGTGGGAAGGGGTGGCATCAGATACCACTGGTTGGTTCAAGATATTT. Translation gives CALWEGVASDTTGWFKIF.